This T cell receptor beta chain originates from a study of T-cell reconstitution after alpha-beta-depleted transplantation in children. Using unique molecular identifiers, the investigators prepared the TCRbeta library. TCRdb re-called the PCR reads with MiXCR, one entry per CDR3 protein. The data contain roughly 490,000 distinct CDR3 sequences, about an eighth of them singletons. Concerning this clonotype: Its matching antigen is unknown.

The CDR3 length is 14 residues. Trimming left V 2 bases short and J 7 bases short, with 14 bases between. Germline loops: CDR1 MNHEY, CDR2 SVGAGI. Study observations and caveats: Newly produced T cells mostly accounted for T-cell counts and diversity one year post-transplant.

This sequence originates from a female patient aged 2 to 10 who had a stem cell transplant for aplastic anemia, so the T cells may come from the graft donor. V is TRBV6-5 and J is TRBJ2-5; D remains ambiguous. This specimen was PBMCs, mostly from graft donor cells, taken 180 days after TCRalphabeta/CD19-depleted stem cell transplant. The CDR3 nucleotides are TGTGCCAGCAGTTACGGGCAGGTAGAGGCGACCCAGTACTTC. Protein: CASSYGQVEATQYF.